Following are 26 T cell receptor beta chains from one sample sequenced in a study of resident and recirculating memory T cells in vitiligo. Here immunoSEQ multiplex PCR was the method, and the copy in TCRdb shows in-frame clones only, minus some. The profile shows fewer than 85,000 clones, about 91% of them singletons. Sequencing was done on a sample of blood. All receptors derive from a male donor with vitiligo.

The chain employs TRBV27 and TRBJ2-1, with a tentative D call TRBD2 (5 bases). Trimming stripped 0 bases from V and 1 base from J, with 10 bases between. The CDR3 contains 16 residues. The germline CDR1 and CDR2 sequences are MNHEY and SMNVEV (reference sequence). CDR3 DNA sequence: TGTGCCAGCAGTTTATCGATGAGGGTTTCCTACAATGAGCAGTTCTTC. Amino acids: CASSLSMRVSYNEQFF.

The rearrangement uses TRBV5-1 and TRBJ2-3, with D maybe TRBD1 (5 bases). Trimming left V 0 bases short and J 5 bases short, with 13 bases between. Germline assignment: CDR1 SGHRS and CDR2 YFSETQ. The CDR3 is made up of 15 amino acids. The chain's CDR3 is CASSLGRAGLDTQYF. The CDR3 coding sequence is TGCGCCAGCAGCTTGGGCAGGGCTGGGTTAGATACGCAGTATTTT. Full variable domain (rest looked up from reference TRBV5-1 and TRBJ2-3): KAGVTQTPRYLIKTRGQQVTLSCSPISGHRSVSWYQQTPGQGLQFLFEYFSETQRNKGNFPGRFSGRQFSNSRSEMNVSTLELGDSALYLCASSLGRAGLDTQYFGPGTRLTVL.

The chain uses TRBV4-1 and TRBJ2-6; no clear D. Trimming shortened V by 3 bases and J by 0 bases, and 6 bases separated the two germline ends. The CDR3 contains 15 residues. Germline CDR1 is MGHRA and CDR2 is YSYEKL. The CDR3 coding sequence is TGCGCCAGCAGCCAGGCCCCCTCTGGGGCCAACGTCCTGACTTTC. Translation: CASSQAPSGANVLTF.

The CDR3 DNA reads TGTGCCAGCAGGCCATATAGACAGGATGGCTATGGCTACACCTTC. Protein: CASRPYRQDGYGYTF. V gene TRBV5-4 combines with J gene TRBJ1-2; the D gene is possibly TRBD1 (6 bases). With 5 bases removed from V and 4 bases from J, the gap between germline ends came to 18 bases. This CDR3 comprises 15 residues. Germline loops: CDR1 SGHNT, CDR2 YYREEE (reference sequence).

The chain has TRBV27 and TRBJ1-1; 7 bases align to TRBD1. V gave up 5 bases and J gave up 0 bases; unmatched junction bases: 6. The CDR3 has 15 amino acids. The germline CDR1 and CDR2 sequences are MNHEY and SMNVEV (reference sequence). The CDR3 DNA reads as TGTGCCAGCAGTGTGGGGGGACAGATGAACACTGAAGCTTTCTTT. It codes for CASSVGGQMNTEAFF.

This chain connects TRBV5-1 to TRBJ2-7; the D gene is possibly TRBD2 (6 bases). Germline CDR1 is SGHRS and CDR2 is YFSETQ. Trimming removed 2 bases at V and 3 bases at J, with 27 bases between. The CDR3 runs 19 residues. The CDR3 sequence: CASSFLAPGRLLGYYEQYF. The DNA for the CDR3 is TGCGCCAGCAGCTTTCTGGCGCCGGGGAGGCTTCTAGGGTACTACGAGCAGTACTTC.

This clone was seen once. The V call is TRBV27, the J call TRBJ2-7, with 11 bases matching TRBD2. Per the germline V gene, CDR1 is MNHEY and CDR2 is SMNVEV (reference sequence). The CDR3 is 16 amino acids. Unmatched junction bases numbered 4, after V lost 2 bases and J lost 1 base. CDR3 sequence (DNA): TGTGCCAGCAGTTTAGGGGCTAGCGGGAGGTCCTACGAGCAGTACTTC. Amino acid sequence: CASSLGASGRSYEQYF.

V gene TRBV7-2 combines with J gene TRBJ2-3, with TRBD1 identical over 7 bases. This CDR3 spans 15 amino acids. From germline, CDR1 is SGHTA and CDR2 FQGNSA. V was pared by 3 bases and J by 1 base, with 4 bases of the junction left unmatched. The CDR3 here is CASSFGQDRTDTQYF. DNA of the CDR3: TGTGCCAGCAGCTTCGGACAGGACCGCACAGATACGCAGTATTTT.

V gene TRBV7-9 combines with J gene TRBJ2-3; 10 positions agree with TRBD2. Germline V gene data show CDR1 as SEHNR and CDR2 as FQNEAQ (reference sequence). The V segment lost 2 bases and the J segment 3 bases; nucleotides outside the gene matches: 2. The CDR3 covers 15 residues. The DNA for the CDR3 is TGTGCCAGCAGCTTAACACTAGCGGGGACAGATACGCAGTATTTT. As protein: CASSLTLAGTDTQYF.

V usage is TRBV18 and J usage is TRBJ1-5; D gene unclear. Trimming stripped 3 bases from V and 8 bases from J, with 17 bases between. The CDR3 runs 15 residues. Germline lookup yields CDR1 KGHSH and CDR2 LQKENI. DNA of the CDR3: TGTGCCAGCTCACCGGGCGGAGGCTATAAAAAGCCCCAGCATTTT. It specifies CASSPGGGYKKPQHF. The full variable domain, its missing parts supplied by reference TRBV18 and TRBJ1-5, is NAGVMQNPRHLVRRRGQEARLRCSPMKGHSHVYWYRQLPEEGLKFMVYLQKENIIDESGMPKERFSAEFPKEGPSILRIQQVVRGDSAAYFCASSPGGGYKKPQHFGDGTRLSIL.

The chain combines TRBV9 with TRBJ2-3; 7 nucleotides agree with TRBD2. V was clipped by 1 base and J by 5 bases; unmatched bases: 7. Germline CDR1 is SGDLS and CDR2 is YYNGEE. The CDR3 has 15 residues. CDR3 sequence reads: CASSVWREFGDTQYF. The CDR3 region has the DNA TGTGCCAGCAGCGTATGGCGGGAGTTCGGAGATACGCAGTATTTT.

The CDR3 loop reads CASSLAFLGSGRTHEQYF. The DNA of the CDR3 is TGCGCCAGCAGCTTGGCCTTTCTGGGTAGCGGGAGGACCCACGAGCAGTACTTC. This rearrangement joins TRBV5-1 to TRBJ2-7, with 10 bases fitting TRBD2. With V trimmed by 0 bases and J by 5 bases, 14 bases remained unmatched. This CDR3 has 18 residues. CDR1 and CDR2 from the germline V gene are SGHRS and YFSETQ.

The chain has TRBV27 and TRBJ1-1; D gene ambiguous. The CDR3 sequence is 14 residues long. The germline V gene has CDR1 MNHEY and CDR2 SMNVEV (reference sequence). Trimming cost V 2 bases and J 1 base, with 8 bases left between them. Here the CDR3 DNA reads TGTGCCAGCAGTTTAGGGCAGGCGAACACTGAAGCTTTCTTT. As protein: CASSLGQANTEAFF.

The chain couples TRBV4-1 to TRBJ2-5, with 13 bases fitting TRBD2. This CDR3 is 16 amino acids long. V trimming: 4 bases; J trimming: 2 bases; junction bases outside the gene matches: 4. From germline, CDR1 is MGHRA and CDR2 YSYEKL. CDR3 DNA: TGCGCCAGCAGCCTGGGACTAGCGGGGTCTCAAGAGACCCAGTACTTC. Protein product: CASSLGLAGSQETQYF.

The chain recombines TRBV11-3 with TRBJ2-3, with D perhaps TRBD1 (6 bases). V was shortened by 2 bases and J by 2 bases, with 11 bases between the two germline ends. CDR1 SGHNT and CDR2 YENEEA come from the germline V gene. The CDR3 totals 15 residues. Here the CDR3 DNA reads TGTGCCAGCAGCTTAACAGGACAGCCCACAGATACGCAGTATTTT. Its translation: CASSLTGQPTDTQYF.

The rearrangement links TRBV11-3 to TRBJ1-1; D may be TRBD1 (6 bases). The CDR3 has 15 amino acids. Germline lookup yields CDR1 SGHNT and CDR2 YENEEA. Deletions cut 0 bases from V and 7 bases from J, with 15 bases between. CDR3 residues: CASSLDERTAFEAFF. The CDR3 DNA reads TGTGCCAGCAGCTTAGATGAGCGGACAGCCTTTGAAGCTTTCTTT.

This chain connects TRBV30 to TRBJ1-2; possible D gene TRBD1, 5 bases. The germline V and J ends were trimmed by 4 bases and 8 bases, with 20 bases remaining between them. This CDR3 contains 14 residues. CDR1 and CDR2 from the germline V gene are GTSNPN and SVGIG (reference sequence). CDR3 region: CAWTSQGSPWGYTF. CDR3 coding DNA: TGTGCCTGGACCAGTCAGGGAAGCCCCTGGGGCTACACCTTC.

The chain links TRBV27 to TRBJ2-5; 7 bases are a match to TRBD1. Per germline, CDR1 MNHEY and CDR2 SMNVEV (reference sequence). CDR3 length: 15 residues. The J segment lost 5 bases and the V segment lost 8 bases, leaving 14 bases of the junction unmatched. The chain's CDR3 is CASSMRDSAGETQYF. In DNA, the CDR3 is TGTGCCAGCTCCATGAGGGACAGCGCAGGGGAGACCCAGTACTTC.

This clone was seen once. J is TRBJ1-4 and V is TRBV6-5, with a possible D match to TRBD1 (5 bases). This CDR3 is 15 amino acids long. Germline V gene sequence: CDR1 MNHEY, CDR2 SVGAGI. Trimming took 6 bases from V and 2 from J, leaving 13 bases between them. This CDR3 is CASRAAGQTNEKLFF. The CDR3, as DNA: TGTGCCAGCAGGGCCGCGGGGCAGACTAATGAAAAACTGTTTTTT.

This sequence joins TRBV7-6 and TRBJ2-3; TRBD2 agrees at 9 bases. CDR3 length equals 14 residues. V lost 4 bases, J lost 11 bases, and 10 bases stayed unmatched. Germline V gene lookup returns CDR1 SGHVS and CDR2 FNYEAQ. CDR3 bases: TGTGCCAGCAGCTCTTATAGAGGCGGGAGGGAGCAGTATTTT. Protein sequence: CASSSYRGGREQYF.

The chain couples TRBV28 to TRBJ2-7; possible D gene TRBD1, 5 bases. The CDR3 has 13 amino acids. CDR1 is MDHEN, CDR2 SYDVKM, per germline. The V end was cut by 2 bases, the J end by 3 bases, with 8 bases between. CDR3 region: CASSLAGIYEQYF. As DNA, the CDR3 is TGTGCCAGCAGTTTAGCAGGGATCTACGAGCAGTACTTC.

V gene TRBV5-8 combines with J gene TRBJ1-1; 8 nucleotides match TRBD1. Germline V gene sequence: CDR1 SGHTS, CDR2 YDEGEE. This CDR3 comprises 16 residues. Trimming cost V 4 bases and J 5 bases; bases outside gene matches: 13. CDR3 DNA sequence: TGTGCCAGCAGCCCACCCATAGGCAGGGGGCGGACTGAAGCTTTCTTT. Its translation: CASSPPIGRGRTEAFF.

The rearrangement links TRBV28 to TRBJ1-1, with TRBD1 identical over 8 bases. This CDR3 comprises 18 residues. The germline gives CDR1 MDHEN, CDR2 SYDVKM. J gave up 4 bases and V 6 bases, and 19 bases lay outside the gene matches. For the CDR3, the DNA is TGTGCCAGCAGCCTACCCCGCCAAGGACAGGGTGGTATCACTGAAGCTTTCTTT. Protein product: CASSLPRQGQGGITEAFF. Combining the CDR3 with reference TRBV28 and TRBJ1-1 gives the whole variable domain DVKVTQSSRYLVKRTGEKVFLECVQDMDHENMFWYRQDPGLGLRLIYFSYDVKMKEKGDIPEGYSVSREKKERFSLILESASTNQTSMYLCASSLPRQGQGGITEAFFGQGTRLTVV.

This chain uses TRBV11-2 with TRBJ1-1; TRBD1 aligns across 8 bases. Losses at the gene ends were 5 bases for V and 8 bases for J; bases not matched to a gene: 4. The CDR3 spans 12 residues. CDR1 and CDR2 (germline): SGHAT, FQNNGV. The CDR3 is CASSPRTGEAFF. In DNA form, the CDR3 reads TGTGCCAGCAGCCCCAGGACAGGGGAAGCTTTCTTT.

The rearrangement uses TRBV28 and TRBJ1-1; tentative D call: TRBD1 (5 bases). Between the trimmed V and J ends, which lost 3 bases and 1 base, there was a span of 9 bases. Germline-derived CDR1 and CDR2 are MDHEN and SYDVKM. This CDR3 has 14 amino acids. The CDR3 spells CASSFQGRNTEAFF. In DNA, the CDR3 is TGTGCCAGCAGTTTTCAGGGTAGGAACACTGAAGCTTTCTTT.

CDR3 sequence reads: CASSLEQASYTF. As DNA, the CDR3 is TGCGCCAGCAGCTTGGAACAGGCTAGCTACACCTTC. The rearrangement joins TRBV5-1 to TRBJ1-2; TRBD1 might be the D (5 bases). Trimming took 0 bases from V and 9 from J, leaving 9 bases between them. The CDR3 contains 12 residues. CDR1 is SGHRS, CDR2 YFSETQ, per germline.